This entry describes one T cell receptor beta chain. Its antigen is not identified. In each case, RNA was isolated and then reverse transcribed into cDNA as the sequencing template. Sequenced by immunoSEQ multiplex PCR; TCRdb stores in-frame clones only, minus some. The sample holds roughly 180,000 clones, almost 65% seen once. This record comes from a study of CD8+ T cells in alopecia areata. The overall study: Treated patients swallowed 5 to 10 mg of oral tofacitinib twice daily. General study findings and limits: Clonality was higher in lesional than normal scalp, especially in alopecia totalis/universalis.

Peripheral blood samples and lesional scalp punch biopsies were obtained from alopecia areata patients. The germline CDR1 and CDR2 sequences are DFQATT and SNEGSKA (reference sequence). V lost 2 bases and J lost 8, with 9 bases in between. There are 11 residues in the CDR3. The chain links TRBV20-1 to TRBJ1-1; TRBD1 is a possible D gene (5 bases). The sequence was obtained from a human donor with alopecia areata. This material consisted of CD4+ T cells sorted from blood, taken at week 0. CDR3 residues: CSARISGEAFF. CDR3 sequence (DNA): TGCAGTGCTAGAATCTCAGGGGAAGCTTTCTTT.